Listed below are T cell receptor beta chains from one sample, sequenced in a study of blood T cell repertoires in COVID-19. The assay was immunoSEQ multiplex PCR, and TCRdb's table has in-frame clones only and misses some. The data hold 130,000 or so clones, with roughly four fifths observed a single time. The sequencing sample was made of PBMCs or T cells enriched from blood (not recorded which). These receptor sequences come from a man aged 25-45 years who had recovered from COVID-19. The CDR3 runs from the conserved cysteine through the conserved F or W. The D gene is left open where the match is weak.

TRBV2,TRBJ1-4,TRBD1,CASSEDRGRIEKLFF,TGTGCCAGCAGTGAAGACAGGGGGCGGATTGAAAAACTGTTTTTT
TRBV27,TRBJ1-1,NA,CASSLPRKNTEAFF,TGTGCCAGCAGTTTACCCAGGAAAAACACTGAAGCTTTCTTT
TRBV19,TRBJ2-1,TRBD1,CASRRQGAGNEQFF,TGTGCCAGTAGAAGACAGGGGGCGGGTAATGAGCAGTTCTTC
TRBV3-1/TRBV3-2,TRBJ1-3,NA,CASSQDNSGNTIYF,TGTGCCAGCAGCCAAGACAACTCTGGAAACACCATATATTTT
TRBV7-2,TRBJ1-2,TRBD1,CASSFDRVGYTF,TGTGCCAGCAGCTTTGACAGGGTTGGCTACACCTTC
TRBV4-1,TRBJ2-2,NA,CASSQAAGGKNTGELFF,TGCGCCAGCAGCCAAGCCGCCGGGGGTAAGAACACCGGGGAGCTGTTTTTT
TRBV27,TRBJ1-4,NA,CASRPPQGREKLFF,TGTGCCAGCAGACCCCCGCAGGGGAGAGAAAAACTGTTTTTT
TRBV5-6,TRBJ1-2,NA,CASSSKARTLYGYTF,TGTGCCAGCAGCTCCAAAGCCAGGACACTCTATGGCTACACCTTC
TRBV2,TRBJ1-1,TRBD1,CASRDGTVNTEAFF,TGTGCCAGCAGGGACGGGACAGTGAACACTGAAGCTTTCTTT
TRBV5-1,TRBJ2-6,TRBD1,CAYRLTQGDVSSGANVLTF,TGCGCCTACCGCTTAACCCAGGGGGATGTTAGCTCTGGGGCCAACGTCCTGACTTTC
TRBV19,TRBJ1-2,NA,CASSETGTNTFYGYTF,TGTGCCAGTAGCGAAACCGGGACAAATACTTTTTATGGCTACACCTTC
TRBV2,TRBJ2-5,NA,CASLQSETQYF,TGTGCCAGTCTACAGTCAGAGACCCAGTACTTC
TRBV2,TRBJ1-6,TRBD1,CASSERGAGGGYSPLHF,TGTGCCAGCAGTGAGAGGGGGGCAGGGGGTGGTTATTCACCCCTCCACTTT
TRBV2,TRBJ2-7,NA,CASSDSQRVTYEQYF,TGTGCCAGCAGTGATTCCCAGCGGGTAACCTACGAGCAGTACTTC
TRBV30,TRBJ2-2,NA,CAWSVADAGELFF,TGTGCCTGGAGTGTAGCGGACGCCGGGGAGCTGTTTTTT
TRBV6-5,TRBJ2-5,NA,CASSSAWATQETQYF,TGTGCCAGCAGTTCCGCTTGGGCCACCCAAGAGACCCAGTACTTC